Sequencing of this T cell receptor beta chain was carried out in a study of T cell repertoires in cytomegalovirus infection. Study information: Evidence of both CMV infection and a matching HLA type came from public TCR beta signatures. Study-wide results and caveats: HLA-C-restricted TCR beta clonotypes specific for CMV led the ex vivo response.

This clonotype has at least ten counts. The antigen is undetermined. TCRdb passed the reads through MiXCR, listing each CDR3 protein once. Among fewer than 200,000 distinct CDR3 sequences listed, 8% to 10% were seen once. This receptor was obtained from a human donor in good health (CMV status not recorded). Some clones in this sample may be carry-over from other donors' samples. What was sequenced was PBMCs.

CDR3 coding DNA: TGTGCCAGCAGCAGTGGGGTCCGGGGCCAGCCCCAGCATTTT. This sequence encodes CASSSGVRGQPQHF. The chain employs TRBV28 and TRBJ1-5, with a weak D call TRBD1 (5 bases). The CDR3 runs to 14 residues. CDR1 and CDR2 from the germline V gene are MDHEN and SYDVKM. V lost 6 bases to trimming and J lost 7 bases, with 16 bases between them. The variable domain in full, completed from reference TRBV28 and TRBJ1-5, reads DVKVTQSSRYLVKRTGEKVFLECVQDMDHENMFWYRQDPGLGLRLIYFSYDVKMKEKGDIPEGYSVSREKKERFSLILESASTNQTSMYLCASSSGVRGQPQHFGDGTRLSIL.